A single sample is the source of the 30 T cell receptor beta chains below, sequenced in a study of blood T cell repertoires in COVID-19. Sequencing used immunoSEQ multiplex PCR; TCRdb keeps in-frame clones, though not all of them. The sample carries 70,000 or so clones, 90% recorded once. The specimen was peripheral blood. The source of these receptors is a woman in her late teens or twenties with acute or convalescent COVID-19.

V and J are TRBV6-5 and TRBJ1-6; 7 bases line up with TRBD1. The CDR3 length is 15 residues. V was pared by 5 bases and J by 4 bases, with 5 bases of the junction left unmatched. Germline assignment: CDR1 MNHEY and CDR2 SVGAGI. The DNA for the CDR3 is TGTGCCAGCAGTAACCGGGACAGATATAATTCACCCCTCCACTTT. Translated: CASSNRDRYNSPLHF.

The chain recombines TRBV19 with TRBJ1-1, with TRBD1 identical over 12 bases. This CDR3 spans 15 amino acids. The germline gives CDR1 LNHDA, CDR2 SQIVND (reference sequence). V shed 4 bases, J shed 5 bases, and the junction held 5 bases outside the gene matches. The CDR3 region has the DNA TGTGCCAGTAGTAGGGGGACAGGGGGCGAGACTGAAGCTTTCTTT. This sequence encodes CASSRGTGGETEAFF.

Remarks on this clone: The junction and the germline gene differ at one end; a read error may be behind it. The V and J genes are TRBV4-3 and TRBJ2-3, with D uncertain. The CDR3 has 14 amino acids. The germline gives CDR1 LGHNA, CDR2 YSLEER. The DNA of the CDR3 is TGCGCCAGCAGTCGAGGCCCCGGCACGGATACGCAGTATTTT. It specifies CASSRGPGTDTQYF.

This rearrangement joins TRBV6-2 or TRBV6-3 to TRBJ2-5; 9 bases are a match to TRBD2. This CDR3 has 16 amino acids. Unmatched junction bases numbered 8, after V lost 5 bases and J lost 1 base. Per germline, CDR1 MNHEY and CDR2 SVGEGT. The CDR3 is CASSTPSTSGQETQYF. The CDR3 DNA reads TGTGCCAGCAGTACTCCGTCGACTAGCGGCCAAGAGACCCAGTACTTC.

The CDR3 DNA follows: TGCGCCAGCAGCACCAATCCCTCCCCTACCCCGGGACTAGCGGGCGGTCTTAGCTACGAGCAGTACTTC. It encodes CASSTNPSPTPGLAGGLSYEQYF. This rearrangement joins TRBV5-1 to TRBJ2-7; TRBD2 matches at 12 bases. CDR3 length: 23 residues. Germline V lookup: CDR1 SGHRS, CDR2 YFSETQ. Trimming removed 4 bases from V and 3 bases from J; junction bases left unmatched: 29.

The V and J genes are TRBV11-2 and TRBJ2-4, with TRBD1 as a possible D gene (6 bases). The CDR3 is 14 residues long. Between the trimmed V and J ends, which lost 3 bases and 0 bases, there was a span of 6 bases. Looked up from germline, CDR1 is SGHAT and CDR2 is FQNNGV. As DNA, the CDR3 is TGTGCCAGCAGCTTGACAGGAGCCAAAAACATTCAGTACTTC. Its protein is CASSLTGAKNIQYF.

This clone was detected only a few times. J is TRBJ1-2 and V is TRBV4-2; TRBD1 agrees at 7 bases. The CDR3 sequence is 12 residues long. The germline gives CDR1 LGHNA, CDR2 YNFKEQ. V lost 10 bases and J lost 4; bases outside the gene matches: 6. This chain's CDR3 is CATEGQSYGYTF. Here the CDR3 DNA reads TGTGCCACTGAGGGACAGTCCTATGGCTACACCTTC.

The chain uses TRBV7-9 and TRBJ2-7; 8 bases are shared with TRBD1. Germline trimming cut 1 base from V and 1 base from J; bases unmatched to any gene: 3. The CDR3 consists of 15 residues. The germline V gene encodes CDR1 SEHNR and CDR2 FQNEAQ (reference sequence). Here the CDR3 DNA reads TGTGCCAGCAGCTTAGATTGGACAGGGTCCTACGAGCAGTACTTC. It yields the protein CASSLDWTGSYEQYF.

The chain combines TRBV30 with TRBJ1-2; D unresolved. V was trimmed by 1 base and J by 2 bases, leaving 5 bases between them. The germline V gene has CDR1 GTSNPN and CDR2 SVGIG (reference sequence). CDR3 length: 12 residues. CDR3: CAWSGHNYGYTF. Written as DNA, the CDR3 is TGTGCCTGGAGTGGACACAACTATGGCTACACCTTC.

CDR3 protein: CASSRGGQVGDGYTF. The CDR3 coding sequence is TGTGCCAGCAGCAGAGGAGGACAGGTCGGCGATGGCTACACCTTC. The J gene is TRBJ1-2, the V gene TRBV21-1; TRBD1 is the table's D call and was not checked against the DNA. TRBV21-1 is a pseudogene locus. This CDR3 comprises 15 residues.

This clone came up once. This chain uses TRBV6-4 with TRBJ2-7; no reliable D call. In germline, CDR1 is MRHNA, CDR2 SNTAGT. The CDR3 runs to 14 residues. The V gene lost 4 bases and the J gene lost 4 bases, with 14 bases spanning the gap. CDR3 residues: CASSGLSPLYEQYF. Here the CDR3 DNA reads TGTGCCAGCAGTGGTCTGAGTCCTCTTTACGAGCAGTACTTC.

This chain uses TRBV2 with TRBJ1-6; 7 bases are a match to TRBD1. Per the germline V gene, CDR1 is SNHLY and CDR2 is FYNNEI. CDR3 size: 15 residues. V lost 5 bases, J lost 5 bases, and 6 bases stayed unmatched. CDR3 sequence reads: CASSPSGTDNSPLHF. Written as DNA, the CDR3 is TGTGCCAGCAGTCCTTCAGGGACAGATAATTCACCCCTCCACTTT.

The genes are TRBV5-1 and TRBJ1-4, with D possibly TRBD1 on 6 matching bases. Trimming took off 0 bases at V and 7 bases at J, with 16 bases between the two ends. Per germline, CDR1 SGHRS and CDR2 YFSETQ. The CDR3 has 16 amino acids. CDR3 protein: CASSLAGPQGGEKLFF. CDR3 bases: TGCGCCAGCAGCTTGGCCGGGCCACAGGGCGGTGAAAAACTGTTTTTT. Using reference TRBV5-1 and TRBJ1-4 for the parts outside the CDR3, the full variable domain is KAGVTQTPRYLIKTRGQQVTLSCSPISGHRSVSWYQQTPGQGLQFLFEYFSETQRNKGNFPGRFSGRQFSNSRSEMNVSTLELGDSALYLCASSLAGPQGGEKLFFGSGTQLSVL.

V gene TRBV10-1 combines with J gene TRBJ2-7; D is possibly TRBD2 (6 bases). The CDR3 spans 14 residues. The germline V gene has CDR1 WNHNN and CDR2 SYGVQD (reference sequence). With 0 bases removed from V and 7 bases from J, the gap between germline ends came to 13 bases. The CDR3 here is CASSESGRAGEQYF. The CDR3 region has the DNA TGCGCCAGCAGTGAGTCGGGAAGAGCGGGTGAGCAGTACTTC.

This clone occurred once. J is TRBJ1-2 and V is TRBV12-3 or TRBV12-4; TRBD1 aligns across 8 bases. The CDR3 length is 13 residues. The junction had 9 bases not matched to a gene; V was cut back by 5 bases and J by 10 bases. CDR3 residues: CASSRQGWAPYTF. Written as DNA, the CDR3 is TGTGCCAGCAGTAGACAGGGGTGGGCCCCCTACACCTTC.

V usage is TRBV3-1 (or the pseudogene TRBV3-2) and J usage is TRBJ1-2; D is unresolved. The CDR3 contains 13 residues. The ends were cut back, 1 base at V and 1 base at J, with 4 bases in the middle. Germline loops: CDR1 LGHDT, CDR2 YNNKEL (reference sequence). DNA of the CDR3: TGTGCCAGCAGCCAAGGAGTTAACTATGGCTACACCTTC. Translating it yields CASSQGVNYGYTF.

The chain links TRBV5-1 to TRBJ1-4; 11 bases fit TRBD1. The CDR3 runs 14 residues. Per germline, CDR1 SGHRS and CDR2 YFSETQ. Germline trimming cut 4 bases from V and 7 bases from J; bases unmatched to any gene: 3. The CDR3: CASSTGTGGEKLFF. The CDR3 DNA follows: TGCGCCAGCAGCACCGGGACAGGGGGTGAAAAACTGTTTTTT.

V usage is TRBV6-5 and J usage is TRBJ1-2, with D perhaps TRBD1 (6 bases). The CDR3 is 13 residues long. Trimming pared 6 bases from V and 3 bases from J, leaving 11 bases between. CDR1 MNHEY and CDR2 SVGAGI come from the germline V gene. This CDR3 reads CASSPRQDYGYTF. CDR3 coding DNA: TGTGCCAGCAGCCCGAGACAGGACTATGGCTACACCTTC.

CDR3 sequence (DNA): TGTGCCAGCAGTTCCACAGGGGGCGCATTATCTGGCTACACCTTC. Protein product: CASSSTGGALSGYTF. The chain has TRBV6-5 and TRBJ1-2; TRBD1 agrees at 9 bases. Trimming cost V 4 bases and J 7 bases; bases outside gene matches: 10. This CDR3 comprises 15 residues. The germline CDR1 and CDR2 sequences are MNHEY and SVGAGI.

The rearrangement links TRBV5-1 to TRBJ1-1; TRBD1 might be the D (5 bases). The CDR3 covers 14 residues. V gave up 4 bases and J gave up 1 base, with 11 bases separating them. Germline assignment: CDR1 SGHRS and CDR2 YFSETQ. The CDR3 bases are TGCGCCAGCAGCACCGGACACAAGAACACTGAAGCTTTCTTT. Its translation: CASSTGHKNTEAFF. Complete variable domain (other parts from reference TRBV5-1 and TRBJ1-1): KAGVTQTPRYLIKTRGQQVTLSCSPISGHRSVSWYQQTPGQGLQFLFEYFSETQRNKGNFPGRFSGRQFSNSRSEMNVSTLELGDSALYLCASSTGHKNTEAFFGQGTRLTVV.

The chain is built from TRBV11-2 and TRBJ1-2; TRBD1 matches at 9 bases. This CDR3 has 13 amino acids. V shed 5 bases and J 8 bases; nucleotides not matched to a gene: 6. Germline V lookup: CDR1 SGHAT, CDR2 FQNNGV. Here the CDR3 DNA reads TGTGCCAGCAGCATTACGGGACAGGGAGGCTACACCTTC. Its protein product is CASSITGQGGYTF.

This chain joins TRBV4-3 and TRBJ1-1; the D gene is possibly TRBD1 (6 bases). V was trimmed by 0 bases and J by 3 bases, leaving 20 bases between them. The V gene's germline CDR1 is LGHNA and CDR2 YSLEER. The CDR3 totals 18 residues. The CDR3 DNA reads TGCGCCAGCAGCCAAGATGTGGCTTTCCGGGACACTCACACTGAAGCTTTCTTT. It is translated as CASSQDVAFRDTHTEAFF.

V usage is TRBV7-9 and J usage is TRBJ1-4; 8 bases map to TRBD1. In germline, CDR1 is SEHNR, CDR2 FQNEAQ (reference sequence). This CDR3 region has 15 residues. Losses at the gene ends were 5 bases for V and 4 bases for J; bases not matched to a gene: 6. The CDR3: CASSLTGGVNEKLFF. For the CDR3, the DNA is TGTGCCAGCAGCCTCACAGGGGGGGTTAATGAAAAACTGTTTTTT.

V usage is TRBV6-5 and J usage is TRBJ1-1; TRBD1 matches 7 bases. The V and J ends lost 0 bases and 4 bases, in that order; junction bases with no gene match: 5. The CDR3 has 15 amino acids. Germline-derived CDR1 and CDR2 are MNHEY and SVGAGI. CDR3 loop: CASSYSGQGGTEAFF. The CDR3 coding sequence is TGTGCCAGCAGTTACTCCGGGCAGGGGGGCACTGAAGCTTTCTTT.

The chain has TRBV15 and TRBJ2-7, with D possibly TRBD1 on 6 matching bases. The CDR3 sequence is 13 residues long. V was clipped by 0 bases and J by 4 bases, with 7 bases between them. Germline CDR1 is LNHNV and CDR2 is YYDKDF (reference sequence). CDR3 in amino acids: CATSRDTGYEQYF. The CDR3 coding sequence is TGTGCCACCAGCAGAGATACAGGGTACGAGCAGTACTTC.

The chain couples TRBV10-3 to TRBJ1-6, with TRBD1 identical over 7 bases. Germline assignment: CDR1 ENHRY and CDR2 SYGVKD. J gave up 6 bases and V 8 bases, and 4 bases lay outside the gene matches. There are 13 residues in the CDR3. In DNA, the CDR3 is TGTGCCATCTCTGGGGACAGTAATTCACCCCTCCACTTT. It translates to CAISGDSNSPLHF.

CDR3 sequence: CASGLVGETQYF. As DNA, the CDR3 is TGTGCTAGTGGTTTGGTTGGCGAGACCCAGTACTTC. The chain employs TRBV12-5 and TRBJ2-5; no firm D call. V dropped 0 bases and J dropped 5 bases, with 4 bases sitting between them. The CDR3 extends over 12 amino acids. Germline V gene sequence: CDR1 LGHNT, CDR2 FRNRAP.

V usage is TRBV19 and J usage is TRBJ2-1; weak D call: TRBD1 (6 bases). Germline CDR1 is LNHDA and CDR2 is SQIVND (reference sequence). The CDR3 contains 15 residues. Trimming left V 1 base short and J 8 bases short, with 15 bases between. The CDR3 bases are TGTGCCAGTAGTATAGTTGGGCAGGGGTTCGATGAGCAGTTCTTC. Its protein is CASSIVGQGFDEQFF.

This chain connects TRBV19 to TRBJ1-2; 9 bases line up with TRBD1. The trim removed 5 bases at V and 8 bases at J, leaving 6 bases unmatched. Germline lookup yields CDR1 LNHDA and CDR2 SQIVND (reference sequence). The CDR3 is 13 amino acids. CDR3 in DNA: TGTGCCAGTAGTCTACAGGGGGCGCGGGGCTACACCTTC. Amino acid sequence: CASSLQGARGYTF.

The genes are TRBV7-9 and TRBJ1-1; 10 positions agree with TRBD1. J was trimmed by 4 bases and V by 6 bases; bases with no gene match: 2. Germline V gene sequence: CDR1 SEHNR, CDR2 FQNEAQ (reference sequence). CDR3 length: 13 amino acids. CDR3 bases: TGTGCCAGCAGGGGACAGGGGATCACTGAAGCTTTCTTT. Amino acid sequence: CASRGQGITEAFF.